A selection of T cell receptor beta chains follows, all from one sample in a study of T-cell memory formation after mild COVID-19. TCRdb independently ran MiXCR on the 5' RACE reads; one entry per CDR3 protein. The table shows 220,000 or so distinct CDR3 sequences, with 9.5% occurring only once. Sequenced input: PBMCs or a T cell subset sorted from them (not recorded which). The receptors stem from a man between 18 and 35 years old who had mild COVID-19 (a few samples of this study predate the infection). Cell type and time point are not known. The CDR3 runs from the conserved cysteine through the conserved F or W. The order of the fields is V gene, clone size, D gene, CDR3 length, J gene, CDR3 DNA, CDR3 protein. D genes are given only for firm matches. Expanded clones get a size class; other rows say once, few or many, or leave the size out.

V: TRBV28; size: .; D: .; length: 15; J: TRBJ2-5; DNA: TGTGCCAGCAGTTGGCTAGGGCAGCTACAAGAGACCCAGTACTTC; CDR3: CASSWLGQLQETQYF
V: TRBV7-9; size: many; D: .; length: 16; J: TRBJ2-1; DNA: TGTGCCAGCTTCATCGCTACAGGGAAATTTCGCAATGAGCAGTTCTTC; CDR3: CASFIATGKFRNEQFF
V: TRBV7-8; size: .; D: TRBD1; length: 15; J: TRBJ1-5; DNA: TGTGCCAGCAGCTCAGGACAGGGACGGAAGCAGCCCCAGCATTTT; CDR3: CASSSGQGRKQPQHF
V: TRBV5-1; size: many; D: TRBD1; length: 17; J: TRBJ2-2; DNA: TGCGCCAGCAGCTTACCCCCACAGGGGCCCCCCACCGGGGAGCTGTTTTTT; CDR3: CASSLPPQGPPTGELFF
V: TRBV14; size: .; D: .; length: 16; J: TRBJ1-1; DNA: TGTGCCAGCAGCCAAGAAACCGGGGTTTGGGGCACTGAAGCTTTCTTT; CDR3: CASSQETGVWGTEAFF
V: TRBV6-5; size: .; D: TRBD1; length: 15; J: TRBJ2-7; DNA: TGTGCCAGCAGTTATTGGACAGGGGGCTCCTACGAGCAGTACTTC; CDR3: CASSYWTGGSYEQYF
V: TRBV7-9; size: .; D: TRBD2; length: 16; J: TRBJ2-3; DNA: TGTGCCAGCAGCTCCCCACTAGCGGGGTTGACAGATACGCAGTATTTT; CDR3: CASSSPLAGLTDTQYF
V: TRBV12-3/TRBV12-4; size: .; D: TRBD1; length: 13; J: TRBJ1-2; DNA: TGTGCCAGCAGTTTCGCGGGACAGAATGGCTACACCTTC; CDR3: CASSFAGQNGYTF
V: TRBV5-1; size: many; D: .; length: 14; J: TRBJ2-7; DNA: TGCGCCAGCAGAGGAGGGGACAGAGGCTACGAGCAGTACTTC; CDR3: CASRGGDRGYEQYF
V: TRBV27; size: .; D: .; length: 14; J: TRBJ2-5; DNA: TGTGCCAGCAGTTTCCAGGGGCTGATAGAGACCCAGTACTTC; CDR3: CASSFQGLIETQYF
V: TRBV7-2; size: few; D: .; length: 16; J: TRBJ1-1; DNA: TGTGCCAGCAGCTTAGGGTGGGACCCATCAGCGACTGAAGCTTTCTTT; CDR3: CASSLGWDPSATEAFF
V: TRBV10-3; size: many; D: TRBD1; length: 15; J: TRBJ2-2; DNA: TGTGCCACCTACATGACAGGGACCGACACCGGGGAGCTGTTTTTT; CDR3: CATYMTGTDTGELFF
V: TRBV12-3/TRBV12-4; size: many; D: .; length: 11; J: TRBJ1-1; DNA: TGTGCCAGCACTTCCCTCACTGAAGCTTTCTTT; CDR3: CASTSLTEAFF
V: TRBV9; size: .; D: .; length: 16; J: TRBJ2-3; DNA: TGTGCCAGCAGCGTGAGTCACAGGGTGATCACAGATACGCAGTATTTT; CDR3: CASSVSHRVITDTQYF
V: TRBV5-1; size: .; D: .; length: 13; J: TRBJ1-2; DNA: TGCGCCAGCAGCTTGAACGGGGTGGAGGGCTACACCTTC; CDR3: CASSLNGVEGYTF
V: TRBV14; size: few; D: .; length: 12; J: TRBJ1-5; DNA: TGTGCCAGCAGCCAAGGAGCGGGGCCCCAGCATTTT; CDR3: CASSQGAGPQHF
V: TRBV7-2; size: .; D: .; length: 14; J: TRBJ1-6; DNA: TGTGCCAGCAGCTTAAGGCAGAATGGTTCACCCCTCCACTTT; CDR3: CASSLRQNGSPLHF
V: TRBV5-1; size: .; D: .; length: 15; J: TRBJ1-1; DNA: TGCGCCAGCAGCTTGGATGGACTGAGGGGCACTGAAGCTTTCTTT; CDR3: CASSLDGLRGTEAFF
V: TRBV4-3; size: .; D: .; length: 14; J: TRBJ2-5; DNA: TGCGCCAGCAGCCAAGACTTACGTCAGGGGACCCAGTACTTC; CDR3: CASSQDLRQGTQYF
V: TRBV27; size: .; D: .; length: 16; J: TRBJ2-3; DNA: TGTGCCAGCAGTTTATCGTCACTAGTTCGCACAGATACGCAGTATTTT; CDR3: CASSLSSLVRTDTQYF
V: TRBV11-1; size: few; D: .; length: 13; J: TRBJ1-5; DNA: TGTGCCAGCAGCTTAGAAGAGAGTCAGCCCCAGCATTTT; CDR3: CASSLEESQPQHF
V: TRBV6-2/TRBV6-3; size: few; D: .; length: 15; J: TRBJ1-2; DNA: TGTGCCAGCATTGGCAGGTCCCCTTTCGACTATGGCTACACCTTC; CDR3: CASIGRSPFDYGYTF
V: TRBV20-1; size: few; D: TRBD2; length: 15; J: TRBJ2-1; DNA: TGCAGTGCTAGAGATTGGGGGAGCGGGGTAAATGAGCAGTTCTTC; CDR3: CSARDWGSGVNEQFF
V: TRBV12-3/TRBV12-4; size: many; D: .; length: 13; J: TRBJ2-5; DNA: TGTGCCAGCAGTCCTAGACGGGGAGAGACCCAGTACTTC; CDR3: CASSPRRGETQYF
V: TRBV20-1; size: few; D: TRBD1; length: 13; J: TRBJ1-1; DNA: TGCAGTGCTGGAGGACAGGGGAGAACTGAAGCTTTCTTT; CDR3: CSAGGQGRTEAFF
V: TRBV6-6; size: few; D: .; length: 15; J: TRBJ1-5; DNA: TGTGCCAGCAGTTACTTGTCCCAGGGAGGTCAGCCCCAGCATTTT; CDR3: CASSYLSQGGQPQHF
V: TRBV19; size: .; D: .; length: 13; J: TRBJ2-5; DNA: TGTGCCAGTAGTGGGGACGCGGAAGAGACCCAGTACTTC; CDR3: CASSGDAEETQYF
V: TRBV7-2; size: few; D: .; length: 13; J: TRBJ1-2; DNA: TGTGCCAGCAGCTGGTGGAGGGCAGACGGCTACACCTTC; CDR3: CASSWWRADGYTF
V: TRBV30; size: .; D: TRBD1; length: 13; J: TRBJ2-5; DNA: TGTGCCTGGAGTTATAACAGGGGAGAGACCCAGTACTTC; CDR3: CAWSYNRGETQYF